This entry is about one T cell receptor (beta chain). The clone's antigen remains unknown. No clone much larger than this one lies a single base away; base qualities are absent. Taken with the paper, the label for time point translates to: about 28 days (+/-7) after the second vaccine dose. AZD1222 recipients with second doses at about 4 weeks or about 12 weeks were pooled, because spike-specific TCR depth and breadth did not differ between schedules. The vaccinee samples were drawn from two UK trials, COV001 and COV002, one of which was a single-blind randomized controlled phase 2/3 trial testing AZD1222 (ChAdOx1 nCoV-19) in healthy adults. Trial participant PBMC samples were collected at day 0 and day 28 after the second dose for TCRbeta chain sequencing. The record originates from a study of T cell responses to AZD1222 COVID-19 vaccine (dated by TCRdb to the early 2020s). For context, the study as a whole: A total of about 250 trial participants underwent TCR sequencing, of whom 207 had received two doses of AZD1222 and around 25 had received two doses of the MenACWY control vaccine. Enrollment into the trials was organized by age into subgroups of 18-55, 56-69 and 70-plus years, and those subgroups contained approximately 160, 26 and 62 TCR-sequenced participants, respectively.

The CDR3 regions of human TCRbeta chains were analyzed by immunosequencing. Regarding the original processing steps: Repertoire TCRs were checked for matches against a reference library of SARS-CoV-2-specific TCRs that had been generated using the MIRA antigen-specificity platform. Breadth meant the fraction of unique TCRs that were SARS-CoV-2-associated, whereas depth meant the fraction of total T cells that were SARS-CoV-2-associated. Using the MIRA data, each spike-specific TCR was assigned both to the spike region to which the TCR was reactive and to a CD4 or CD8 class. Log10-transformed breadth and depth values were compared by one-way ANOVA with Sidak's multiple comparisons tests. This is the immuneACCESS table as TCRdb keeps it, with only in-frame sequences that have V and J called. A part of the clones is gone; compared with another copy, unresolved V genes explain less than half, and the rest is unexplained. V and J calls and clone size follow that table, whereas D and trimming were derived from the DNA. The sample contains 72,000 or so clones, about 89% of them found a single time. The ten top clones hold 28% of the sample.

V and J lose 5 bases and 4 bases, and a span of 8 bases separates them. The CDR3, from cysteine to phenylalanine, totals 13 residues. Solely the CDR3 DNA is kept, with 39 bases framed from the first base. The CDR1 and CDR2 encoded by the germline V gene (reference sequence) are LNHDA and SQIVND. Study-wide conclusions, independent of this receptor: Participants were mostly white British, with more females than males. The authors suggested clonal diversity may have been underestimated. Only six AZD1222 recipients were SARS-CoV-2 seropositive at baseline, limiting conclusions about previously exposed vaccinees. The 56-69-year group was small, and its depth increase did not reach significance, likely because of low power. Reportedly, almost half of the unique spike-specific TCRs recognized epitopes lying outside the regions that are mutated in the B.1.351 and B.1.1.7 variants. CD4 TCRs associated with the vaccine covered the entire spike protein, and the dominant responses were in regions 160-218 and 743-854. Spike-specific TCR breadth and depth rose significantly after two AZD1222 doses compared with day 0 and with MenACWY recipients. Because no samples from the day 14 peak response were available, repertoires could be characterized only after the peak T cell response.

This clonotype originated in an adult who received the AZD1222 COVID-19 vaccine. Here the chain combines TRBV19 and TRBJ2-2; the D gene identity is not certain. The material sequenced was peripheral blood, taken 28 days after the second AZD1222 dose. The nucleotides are TGTGCCAGTAGTGCGGTCCGCACCGGGGAGCTGTTTTTT. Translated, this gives CASSAVRTGELFF.